This paragraph reports one T cell receptor beta chain. Its specific antigen is unknown. No much larger clone exists at a distance of one base, and base qualities are not known. Library method: the immunoSEQ multiplex PCR assay. Following the manufacturer's protocol, the hsTCRB Kit was used to amplify rearranged TCR beta chain sequences. TCRB libraries were sequenced on an Illumina MiSeq. Processing in the source paper ran as follows. The proprietary platform of the kit vendor was used for demultiplexing, trimming and gene mapping. Here the immuneACCESS table is served through TCRdb, limited to in-frame sequences with V and J called. Missing clones are a known gap in these copies; in checked studies unresolved V genes cover under half, and the rest lacks a known reason. The V and J calls and clone size were taken over from that table, and D and trimming were inferred from the DNA. This sample has about 26,000 clones in its table, and around 80% of those were observed once. The ten largest clones take up more than 5.5% of the sample.

This specimen belongs to a study of a mutant IDH1 vaccine in newly diagnosed glioma (dated by TCRdb to about 2021). Some background on the complete study: Patients received eight vaccinations in weeks 1, 3, 5, 7, 11, 15, 19 and 23, corresponding to visits V03 through V10. For exploratory analyses, longitudinal TCRB deep sequencing was carried out in around 26 treated patients wherever samples were available. Of the 32 patients who were treated, about 62% were male and approximately 38% were female, and the mean age was about 40 years. Peripheral blood samples were drawn at six visits, namely V03 (baseline), V05, V07, V10, V12 and V13. Vaccination began 4-6 weeks after radiotherapy alone, or alongside temozolomide cycles in the chemotherapy-containing groups. Prior to enrollment, patients had been given standard therapy consisting of radiotherapy alone, temozolomide alone, or radiochemotherapy with temozolomide, with the combination given to most patients. General findings and caveats noted by the study authors: Pseudoprogression seemed to be unrelated to changes in the top peripheral T cell clonotypes found by TCRB sequencing. Immune responses induced by the vaccine were seen in over 90% of patients across multiple MHC alleles. PBMC samples for TCRB deep sequencing were selected based on availability. It was noted by the authors that analyses of patient blood samples could not be reproduced owing to sample limitations.

Relative to germline, V is 1 base shorter and J is 5 bases shorter, with 8 bases between their ends. The CDR3 covers 13 residues, taking in both the cysteine and the phenylalanine. The retained sequence is limited to the CDR3, 39 bases, with the frame set at the first base. Sequences LNHDA (CDR1) and SQIVND (CDR2) are obtained from the germline V gene (reference sequence). The time point label, read with the paper, signifies: week 5, during vaccination. A 20-mer mutant IDH1 peptide at 300 micrograms in Montanide made up each vaccine dose, which was injected subcutaneously together with topical imiquimod. The donors had newly diagnosed IDH1-mutant astrocytomas of WHO grade 3 or 4 that showed loss of nuclear ATRX. The samples were drawn from NOA16, a multicentre, single-arm, open-label phase I trial in Germany that tested a mutant IDH1 peptide vaccine in humans for the first time. Genomic DNA for TCRB sequencing was extracted from EDTA blood using the DNeasy Blood and Tissue Kit.

The origin of this receptor is a man between 35 and 55 years old with glioma. Some clones in this sample may be carry-over from other donors' samples. Sample: PBMCs, taken from a glioma patient whose treatment included an IDH1 peptide vaccine. The chain couples TRBV19 to TRBJ2-5, and the D gene may be TRBD2, 5 bases matching. The DNA reads TGTGCCAGTAGTATAGTCAGAGGGGAGACCCAGTACTTC. Translated, it reads CASSIVRGETQYF. The entire variable domain, with the stretches around the CDR3 drawn from the reference TRBV19 and TRBJ2-5 proteins, is DGGITQSPKYLFRKEGQNVTLSCEQNLNHDAMYWYRQDPGQGLRLIYYSQIVNDFQKGDIAEGYSVSREKKESFPLTVTSAQKNPTAFYLCASSIVRGETQYFGPGTRLLVL.